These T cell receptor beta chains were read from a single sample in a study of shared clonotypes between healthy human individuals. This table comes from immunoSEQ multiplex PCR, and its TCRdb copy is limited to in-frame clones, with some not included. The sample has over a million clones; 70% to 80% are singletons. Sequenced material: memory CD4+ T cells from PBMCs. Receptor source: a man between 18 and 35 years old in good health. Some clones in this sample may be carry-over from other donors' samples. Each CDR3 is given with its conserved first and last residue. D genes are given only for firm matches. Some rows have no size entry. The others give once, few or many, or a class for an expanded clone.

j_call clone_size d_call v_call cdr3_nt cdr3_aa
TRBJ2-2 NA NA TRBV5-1 TGCGCCAGCAGCGAAATGACAGGAGAGACCGGGGAGCTGTTTTTT CASSEMTGETGELFF
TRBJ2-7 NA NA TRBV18 TGTGCCAGCTCACCACCGTCGGGTTTATACGAGCAGTACTTC CASSPPSGLYEQYF
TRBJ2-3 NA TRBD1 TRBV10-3 TGTGCCATCAGTGAGGTAGGGGGCTCGAAAACAGATACGCAGTATTTT CAISEVGGSKTDTQYF
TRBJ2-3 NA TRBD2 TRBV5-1 TGCGCCAGCAGCTTGACTAGCGGGAGCTACACAGATACGCAGTATTTT CASSLTSGSYTDTQYF
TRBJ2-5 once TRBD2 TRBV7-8 TGTGCCAGCAGCTCTAGGACTAGTGGGGAGACCCAGTACTTC CASSSRTSGETQYF
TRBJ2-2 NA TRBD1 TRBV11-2 TGTGCCAGCAGCGTCGGACAGGTAGACTCCGGGGAGCTGTTTTTT CASSVGQVDSGELFF
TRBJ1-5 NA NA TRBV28 TGTGCCAGCAGCTACCTTCTTACAAGGAATCAGCCCCAGCATTTT CASSYLLTRNQPQHF
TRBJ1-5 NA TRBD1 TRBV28 TGTGCCAGCAGGTCCACCGGGACAGGGTATCAGCCCCAGCATTTT CASRSTGTGYQPQHF
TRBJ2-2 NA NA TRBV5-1 TGCGCCAGCAGCTTGATGACTAGTCGGGCCGGGGAGCTGTTTTTT CASSLMTSRAGELFF
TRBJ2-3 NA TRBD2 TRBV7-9 TGTGCCAGCAGCCCTCTAGCGGAACATAGCACAGATACGCAGTATTTT CASSPLAEHSTDTQYF
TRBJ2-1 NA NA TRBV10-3 TGTGCCATCAGTGAGTCGAGACGGAACAATGAGCAGTTCTTC CAISESRRNNEQFF
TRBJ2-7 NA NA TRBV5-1 TGCGCCAGCAGCCCCGGCCGGACCGACTACGAGCAGTACTTC CASSPGRTDYEQYF
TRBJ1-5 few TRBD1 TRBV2 TGTGCCAGCAGTGGGACAGGGAGTCGGCAGCCCCAGCATTTT CASSGTGSRQPQHF
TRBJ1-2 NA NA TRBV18 TGTGCCAGCTCACCACCGATTACGGGGGATGGCTACACCTTC CASSPPITGDGYTF
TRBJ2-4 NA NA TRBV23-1 TGCGCCAGCAGTTCATCGGCTTTCGTAGCCAAAAACATTCAGTACTTC CASSSSAFVAKNIQYF
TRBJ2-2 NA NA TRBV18 TGTGCCAGCTCACCCGTCGGGGGGCCGGCGAACACCGGGGAGCTGTTTTTT CASSPVGGPANTGELFF
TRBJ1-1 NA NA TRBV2 TGTGCCAGCAGTGAAATCCGAGAGTTGAACACTGAAGCTTTCTTT CASSEIRELNTEAFF
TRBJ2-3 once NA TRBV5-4 TGTGCCAGCAGCCCGAAGGGTGGTTACGATACGCAGTATTTT CASSPKGGYDTQYF
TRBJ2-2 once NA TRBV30 TGTGCCTGGAGCTGGGGTCCCGGGGAGCTGTTTTTT CAWSWGPGELFF
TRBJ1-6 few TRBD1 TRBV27 TGTGCCAGCAGTTCACCACAGGGGGTCAATTCACCCCTCCACTTT CASSSPQGVNSPLHF
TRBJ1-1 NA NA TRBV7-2 TGTGCCAGCAGCTTCCATCGGAACACTGAAGCTTTCTTT CASSFHRNTEAFF
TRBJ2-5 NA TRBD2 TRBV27 TGTGCCAGCAGTCCCGGGACTAGCGGAGAAGAGACCCAGTACTTC CASSPGTSGEETQYF
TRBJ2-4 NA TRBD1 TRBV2 TGTGCCAGCAGGCCGGGACAGTATCTTCGGCTTCTCAAAAACATTCAGTACTTC CASRPGQYLRLLKNIQYF
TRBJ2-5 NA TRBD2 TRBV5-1 TGCGCCAGCAGCTTGGAATCGAGAGCGGGGGAGCAGTACTTC CASSLESRAGEQYF
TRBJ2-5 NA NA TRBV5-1 TGCGCCAGCAGGGAACAGGCTGGACAAGAGACCCAGTACTTC CASREQAGQETQYF
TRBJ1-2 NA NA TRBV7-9 TGTGCCAGCAGCTTACTAAGACAGGACGGGGGCTACACCTTC CASSLLRQDGGYTF
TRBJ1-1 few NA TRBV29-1 TGCAGCCCGACGAAGGCCCTGAACACTGAAGCTTTCTTT CSPTKALNTEAFF
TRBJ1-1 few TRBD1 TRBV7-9 TGTGCCAGCAGCCCCTGGGACAGGGCAACGATTGAAGCTTTCTTT CASSPWDRATIEAFF
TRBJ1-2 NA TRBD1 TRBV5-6 TGTGCCAGCAGCTACGGGACAGTCACTAACTATGGCTACACCTTC CASSYGTVTNYGYTF
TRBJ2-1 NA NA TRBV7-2 TGTGCCAGCAGCTCTTCCGGGACCTATTACAATGAGCAGTTCTTC CASSSSGTYYNEQFF
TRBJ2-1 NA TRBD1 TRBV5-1 TGCGCCAGCAGCTTGGGGCCCAGGGGGAAGGACGGCAATGAGCAGTTCTTC CASSLGPRGKDGNEQFF
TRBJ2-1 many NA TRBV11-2 TGTGCCAGCAGCCCAAGCAGTACCTACAATGAGCAGTTCTTC CASSPSSTYNEQFF
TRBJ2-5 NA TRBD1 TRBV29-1 TGCAGCGTTGGGGACAGGGGGATTGGCGAGACCCAGTACTTC CSVGDRGIGETQYF
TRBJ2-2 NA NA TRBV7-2 TGTGCCAGCAGCTTAGGGATTCACACCGGGGAGCTGTTTTTT CASSLGIHTGELFF
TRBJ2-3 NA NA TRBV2 TGTGCCACTCAACGGGACAACACAGATACGCAGTATTTT CATQRDNTDTQYF
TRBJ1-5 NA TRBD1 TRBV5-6 TGTGCCAGCAGCTTGTGGACAGGGGGCGAGAGCAATCAGCCCCAGCATTTT CASSLWTGGESNQPQHF
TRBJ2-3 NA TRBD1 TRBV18 TGTGCCAGCTCACCACCACCGGGACAGGTGTTTGTGTCCGGTAATACGCAGTATTTT CASSPPPGQVFVSGNTQYF
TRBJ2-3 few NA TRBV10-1 TGCGCCAGCAGTGAGGGACAGAGGACAGATACGCAGTATTTT CASSEGQRTDTQYF